One and the same sample provided the 30 T cell receptor beta chains below, sequenced in a study of identical twins. Via MiXCR, TCRdb re-called the 5' RACE reads, giving one row per CDR3 protein. The sample carries roughly 1,500,000 distinct CDR3 sequences, under 35% recorded once. The sample consisted of cord blood. These receptors were taken from a newborn girl in good health.

V usage is TRBV20-1 and J usage is TRBJ2-7, with D possibly TRBD2 on 5 matching bases. Germline-derived CDR1 and CDR2 are DFQATT and SNEGSKA (reference sequence). This CDR3 has 15 residues. The V end lost 0 bases, the J end lost 3 bases, and 15 bases lay between the germline ends. The CDR3 bases are TGCAGTGCTAGAGATCCCCTGAGAGGGCGCTACGAGCAGTACTTC. Translated: CSARDPLRGRYEQYF.

As for this clonotype: A read error is possible here, since a much larger clone lies one base away. This chain uses TRBV5-1 with TRBJ2-1, with 10 bases that match TRBD2. The J call could be wrong; TRBJ2-7 is a better fit for the DNA end. This CDR3 comprises 20 residues. Germline V lookup: CDR1 SGHRS, CDR2 YFSETQ. The CDR3 nucleotides read TGCGCCAGCAGCTTGAACGTGGCTAGCGGGGGAAGGGGACACTACAATGAGCAGTACTTC. This translates into CASSLNVASGGRGHYNEQYF.

J is TRBJ2-2 and V is TRBV20-1, with D unclear. This CDR3 has 16 residues. CDR1 and CDR2 (germline): DFQATT, SNEGSKA (reference sequence). The V and J ends lost 2 bases and 2 bases respectively, with 15 bases between them. This CDR3 reads CSARPTENTNTGELFF. CDR3 nucleotides: TGCAGTGCTAGACCGACGGAAAACACAAACACCGGGGAGCTGTTTTTT.

This clonotype occurred a few times. The V and J genes are TRBV4-2 and TRBJ1-1, with D possibly matching TRBD1 (5 bases). Trimming left V 0 bases short and J 3 bases short, with 14 bases between. The CDR3 runs 16 residues. CDR1 is LGHNA, CDR2 YNFKEQ, per germline. As DNA, the CDR3 is TGTGCCAGCAGCCAAGATTCCCACGGGGGTGACACTGAAGCTTTCTTT. Protein product: CASSQDSHGGDTEAFF.

This clonotype came up a few times. V gene TRBV12-3 or TRBV12-4 combines with J gene TRBJ2-7; D may be TRBD1 (5 bases). The length of the CDR3 is 13 residues. Trimming cost V 1 base and J 7 bases, with 11 bases left between them. Here the CDR3 reads CASSLDRIGEQYF. The DNA for the CDR3 is TGTGCCAGCAGTTTAGACAGGATAGGGGAGCAGTACTTC.

The V call is TRBV7-2, the J call TRBJ2-3; D remains unclear. Germline values: CDR1 SGHTA, CDR2 FQGNSA. Trimming took off 4 bases at V and 3 bases at J, with 11 bases between the two ends. This CDR3 has 14 residues. The CDR3 region is CASSSWPGTDTQYF. In nucleotides, the CDR3 is TGTGCCAGCAGCTCCTGGCCAGGTACAGATACGCAGTATTTT.

Regarding this clonotype: One junction end disagrees with the germline gene, perhaps due to a read error. This rearrangement joins TRBV7-2 to TRBJ1-2; maybe TRBD1 (5 bases). The CDR3 sequence is 14 residues long. Germline CDR1 is SGHTA and CDR2 is FQGNSA. The CDR3 sequence: CASSLTEDNYDYTF. The CDR3 bases are TGTGCCAGCAGCTTAACTGAGGACAACTATGACTACACCTTC.

This clonotype was recorded a few times. The genes are TRBV19 and TRBJ2-1; no clear D gene. V shed 3 bases and J shed 3 bases, with 6 bases lying between them. The CDR3 is 13 residues long. Germline lookup yields CDR1 LNHDA and CDR2 SQIVND (reference sequence). The CDR3 loop reads CASSIALYNEQFF. The CDR3 nucleotides read TGTGCCAGTAGTATTGCACTCTACAATGAGCAGTTCTTC.

J is TRBJ2-3 and V is TRBV12-3 or TRBV12-4, with TRBD2 matching 8 bases. The CDR3 covers 15 residues. Losses at the gene ends were 7 bases for V and 6 bases for J; bases not matched to a gene: 12. The DNA for the CDR3 is TGTGCCAGCACCCTGGGACTAGTGGGGGGGGATACGCAGTATTTT. Its protein is CASTLGLVGGDTQYF.

This chain uses TRBV7-4 with TRBJ2-7; unclear D gene. The CDR3 runs to 16 residues. CDR1 is SGHVT, CDR2 SQSDAQ, per germline. The germline V and J ends were trimmed by 1 base and 2 bases, with 15 bases remaining between them. The CDR3 spells CASSLVARGRTYEQYF. The CDR3 DNA reads TGTGCCAGCAGCTTAGTGGCCCGCGGTCGGACCTACGAGCAGTACTTC.

This clonotype was seen a few times. V gene TRBV9 combines with J gene TRBJ2-4; D is unclear. The CDR3 totals 14 residues. Germline assignment: CDR1 SGDLS and CDR2 YYNGEE. The germline V and J ends were trimmed by 4 bases and 2 bases, with 10 bases remaining between them. CDR3 sequence: CASSPELTKNIQYF. CDR3 in DNA: TGTGCCAGCAGCCCAGAACTAACCAAAAACATTCAGTACTTC.

V gene TRBV27 combines with J gene TRBJ2-4, with unresolved D. CDR1 and CDR2 from the germline V gene are MNHEY and SMNVEV (reference sequence). V lost 2 bases to trimming and J lost 0 bases, with 14 bases between them. The CDR3 runs to 17 residues. The CDR3 spells CASSLRLNRLAKNIQYF. The CDR3 bases are TGTGCCAGCAGTTTAAGGTTGAATAGACTAGCCAAAAACATTCAGTACTTC.

The chain joins TRBV12-5 to TRBJ1-2, with D unresolved. Germline V gene lookup returns CDR1 LGHNT and CDR2 FRNRAP. This CDR3 comprises 17 residues. V was pared by 2 bases and J by 6 bases, with 22 bases between. DNA of the CDR3: TGTGCTAGTGGTTTGAGTGGGCTCCGAGGATTAACTGATGGCTACACCTTC. It yields the protein CASGLSGLRGLTDGYTF.

This chain joins TRBV12-3 or TRBV12-4 and TRBJ2-5; D possibly corresponds to TRBD1 (6 bases). Trimming removed 7 bases from V and 0 bases from J, with 15 bases in between. The CDR3 extends over 15 amino acids. The CDR3: CASKRGYRYQETQYF. The CDR3 region has the DNA TGTGCCAGCAAGAGGGGGTATCGGTACCAAGAGACCCAGTACTTC.

This clonotype was counted a few times. The V gene is TRBV5-6, the J gene TRBJ1-2; 8 nucleotides line up with TRBD1. This CDR3 comprises 16 residues. CDR1 SGHDT and CDR2 YYEEEE come from the germline V gene. V gave up 2 bases and J gave up 4 bases; unmatched junction bases: 10. CDR3 sequence reads: CASSFYRGLRSYGYTF. CDR3 coding DNA: TGTGCCAGCAGCTTCTACAGGGGGTTGCGGAGCTATGGCTACACCTTC. Based on the CDR3 plus reference TRBV5-6 and TRBJ1-2, the full variable domain is DAGVTQSPTHLIKTRGQQVTLRCSPKSGHDTVSWYQQALGQGPQFIFQYYEEEERQRGNFPDRFSGHQFPNYSSELNVNALLLGDSALYLCASSFYRGLRSYGYTFGSGTRLTVV.

The chain combines TRBV6-6 with TRBJ2-5, with TRBD2 identical over 11 bases. The J call is doubtful: the DNA matches TRBJ2-7 better. CDR3 size: 16 residues. Germline CDR1 is MNHNY and CDR2 is SVGAGI (reference sequence). CDR3: CASSPPTSGGPREQYF. CDR3 bases: TGTGCCAGCAGTCCTCCTACTAGCGGGGGTCCCCGCGAGCAGTACTTC.

This clonotype has just a few counts. The chain links TRBV9 to TRBJ2-1; 9 bases map to TRBD2. V was pared by 4 bases and J by 9 bases, with 5 bases of the junction left unmatched. CDR1 SGDLS and CDR2 YYNGEE come from the germline V gene. There are 13 residues in the CDR3. CDR3 bases: TGTGCCAGCAGCCTCCAAGCGGGAGGTGAGCAGTTCTTC. Translated, it gives CASSLQAGGEQFF.

The chain uses TRBV5-1 and TRBJ2-1; TRBD2 aligns across 11 bases. Germline-derived CDR1 and CDR2 are SGHRS and YFSETQ. The CDR3 consists of 17 residues. The V and J ends lost 1 base and 1 base, in that order; junction bases with no gene match: 4. CDR3 amino acids: CASSLSASGRSYNEQFF. The CDR3 nucleotides are TGCGCCAGCAGCTTGAGCGCTAGCGGGAGGTCCTACAATGAGCAGTTCTTC. Full variable domain (missing parts from reference TRBV5-1 and TRBJ2-1): KAGVTQTPRYLIKTRGQQVTLSCSPISGHRSVSWYQQTPGQGLQFLFEYFSETQRNKGNFPGRFSGRQFSNSRSEMNVSTLELGDSALYLCASSLSASGRSYNEQFFGPGTRLTVL.

The chain combines TRBV6-2 or TRBV6-3 with TRBJ2-1; TRBD2 aligns across 15 bases. The ends lost 5 bases at V and 4 bases at J; junction bases unmatched: 9. CDR3 length: 18 amino acids. CDR1 is MNHEY, CDR2 SVGEGT, per germline. CDR3 region: CASSMRTSGGAEYNEQFF. The CDR3 DNA reads as TGTGCCAGCAGTATGAGGACTAGCGGGGGGGCTGAGTACAATGAGCAGTTCTTC.

The chain uses TRBV3-1 and TRBJ2-1, with unresolved D. Germline V gives CDR1 LGHDT, CDR2 YNNKEL (reference sequence). The germline V and J ends were trimmed by 2 bases and 14 bases, with 10 bases remaining between them. The CDR3 is 11 amino acids. The CDR3 nucleotides are TGTGCCAGCAGCCAAACGAGACTTAAGTTCTTC. It translates to CASSQTRLKFF.

The chain couples TRBV4-1 to TRBJ2-1, with 8 bases aligning to TRBD2. The J segment lost 2 bases and the V segment lost 1 base, leaving 7 bases of the junction unmatched. Germline CDR1 is MGHRA and CDR2 is YSYEKL. The CDR3 contains 17 residues. This CDR3 reads CASSQGEPGLAYNEQFF. In DNA form, the CDR3 reads TGCGCCAGCAGCCAAGGCGAACCGGGACTAGCCTACAATGAGCAGTTCTTC.

V usage is TRBV6-5 and J usage is TRBJ1-5; 8 bases are a match to TRBD1. Unmatched junction bases numbered 8, after V lost 7 bases and J lost 3 bases. The length of the CDR3 is 15 residues. In germline, CDR1 is MNHEY, CDR2 SVGAGI. The CDR3 here is CASNPGTGLNQPQHF. CDR3 coding DNA: TGTGCCAGCAACCCCGGGACAGGTCTCAATCAGCCCCAGCATTTT.

The sample holds many counts of this clonotype. This chain links TRBV6-2 or TRBV6-3 with TRBJ2-3; D call uncertain. With 2 bases removed from V and 1 base from J, the gap between germline ends came to 4 bases. The CDR3 covers 13 residues. The germline gives CDR1 MNHEY, CDR2 SVGEGT. The DNA of the CDR3 is TGTGCCAGCAGTTACGACCGCACAGATACGCAGTATTTT. Its translation is CASSYDRTDTQYF.

The V call is TRBV20-1, the J call TRBJ2-7; no reliable D call. The J call may not be correct, given that the DNA end is closer to TRBJ2-5. The CDR3 length is 11 residues. Germline V CDR1 and CDR2: DFQATT, SNEGSKA (reference sequence). For the CDR3, the DNA is TGCAGTGCTAACAGTATAGAGACCCAGTACTTC. Residues: CSANSIETQYF.

A few counts support this clonotype. V usage is TRBV3-1 and J usage is TRBJ1-1, with D perhaps TRBD1 (5 bases). CDR3 length equals 14 residues. V shed 1 base and J shed 4 bases, with 10 bases lying between them. In germline, CDR1 is LGHDT, CDR2 YNNKEL (reference sequence). The CDR3 spells CASSQAGPSTEAFF. The CDR3 nucleotides are TGTGCCAGCAGCCAAGCGGGACCAAGCACTGAAGCTTTCTTT.

The V gene is TRBV24-1, the J gene TRBJ2-1; 9 nucleotides line up with TRBD2. The CDR3 extends over 14 amino acids. In germline, CDR1 is KGHDR, CDR2 SFDVKD. With V trimmed by 6 bases and J by 8 bases, 7 bases remained unmatched. CDR3 amino acids: CATSLAGALDEQFF. The CDR3 DNA reads as TGTGCCACCAGTTTAGCGGGGGCTTTGGATGAGCAGTTCTTC.

The chain joins TRBV3-1 to TRBJ2-7; 9 nucleotides line up with TRBD1. CDR1 and CDR2 from the germline V gene are LGHDT and YNNKEL (reference sequence). Unmatched junction bases numbered 3, after V lost 5 bases and J lost 4 bases. The CDR3 has 13 residues. CDR3 sequence reads: CASSWDREYEQYF. For the CDR3, the DNA is TGTGCCAGCAGCTGGGACAGGGAATACGAGCAGTACTTC.

The chain is built from TRBV29-1 and TRBJ2-1; 10 bases fit TRBD2. J gave up 10 bases and V 0 bases, and 9 bases lay outside the gene matches. The CDR3 spans 15 residues. Germline assignment: CDR1 SQVTM and CDR2 ANQGSEA. CDR3 sequence: CSVEDRASGSFEQFF. CDR3 DNA: TGCAGCGTTGAAGACAGGGCTAGCGGGAGTTTCGAGCAGTTCTTC.

The J gene is TRBJ1-5, the V gene TRBV4-2, with 9 bases fitting TRBD1. The J segment lost 7 bases and the V segment lost 2 bases, leaving 6 bases of the junction unmatched. CDR3 size: 15 residues. In germline, CDR1 is LGHNA, CDR2 YNFKEQ. CDR3 amino acids: CASSQTTGGVQPQHF. The CDR3 DNA reads TGTGCCAGCAGCCAAACGACAGGGGGTGTGCAGCCCCAGCATTTT.

Worth noting for this clonotype: Being one base from a much bigger clone, this may be a read error. The chain uses TRBV4-2 and TRBJ2-1; 7 bases align to TRBD2. Germline lookup yields CDR1 LGHNA and CDR2 YNFKEQ. The CDR3 extends over 15 amino acids. The ends lost 3 bases at V and 6 bases at J; junction bases unmatched: 8. CDR3 DNA sequence: TGTGCCAGCAGCCAGAGCGGGACGTTCTGCAATGAGCAGTTCTTC. The encoded protein is CASSQSGTFCNEQFF.